This T cell receptor (beta chain) was identified in a study of response to subunit inactivated influenza vaccine. Study findings and constraints: With each seasonal influenza vaccination, the authors suggested, few new T cells are recruited.

This clonotype was seen a few times. Its antigen is unknown. TCRdb ran MiXCR on the RT-PCR reads and lists one entry per CDR3 protein. The sample holds 400,000 to 650,000 distinct CDR3 sequences; approximately 7.3% are singletons and the top ten take approximately 14%. This clonotype originated in a man between 45 and 75 years old who received an inactivated influenza vaccine. The sequenced sample was PBMCs from blood, obtained about 24 months after vaccination.

The CDR3 spells CAISERHIEAFF. CDR3 coding DNA: TGTGCCATCAGTGAGAGACACATTGAAGCTTTCTTT. This chain joins TRBV10-3 and TRBJ1-1; D unclear. CDR1 and CDR2 (germline): ENHRY, SYGVKD. The CDR3 length is 12 residues. Trimming left V 2 bases short and J 7 bases short, with 8 bases between.